The clone carrying this TCR beta chain was seen a few times. Germline V CDR1 and CDR2: MGHRA, YSYEKL. V gave up 0 bases and J gave up 0 bases, with 18 bases separating them. CDR3 length: 18 residues. The sample belongs to a study of blood T cells in healthy people across ages. A second PCR of about 7 to 12 cycles used a sample-barcoded 5' primer and a J-beta primer mix. Each of the samples gave a minimum of 2.5 million paired-end reads that contained CDR3. TCRdb re-called the 5' RACE reads through MiXCR, storing one row per CDR3 protein. This sample carries roughly 1.6 million distinct CDR3 sequences, roughly 32% of them seen once, and the ten largest clones take 10% to 12%.

This clonotype was sampled from a young woman in good health. What was sequenced was blood. V usage is TRBV4-1 and J usage is TRBJ2-7; tentative D call: TRBD2 (7 bases). CDR3 amino acids: CASSQERNTGGISYEQYF. The CDR3 DNA reads TGCGCCAGCAGCCAAGAGCGGAATACGGGGGGCATCTCCTACGAGCAGTACTTC.